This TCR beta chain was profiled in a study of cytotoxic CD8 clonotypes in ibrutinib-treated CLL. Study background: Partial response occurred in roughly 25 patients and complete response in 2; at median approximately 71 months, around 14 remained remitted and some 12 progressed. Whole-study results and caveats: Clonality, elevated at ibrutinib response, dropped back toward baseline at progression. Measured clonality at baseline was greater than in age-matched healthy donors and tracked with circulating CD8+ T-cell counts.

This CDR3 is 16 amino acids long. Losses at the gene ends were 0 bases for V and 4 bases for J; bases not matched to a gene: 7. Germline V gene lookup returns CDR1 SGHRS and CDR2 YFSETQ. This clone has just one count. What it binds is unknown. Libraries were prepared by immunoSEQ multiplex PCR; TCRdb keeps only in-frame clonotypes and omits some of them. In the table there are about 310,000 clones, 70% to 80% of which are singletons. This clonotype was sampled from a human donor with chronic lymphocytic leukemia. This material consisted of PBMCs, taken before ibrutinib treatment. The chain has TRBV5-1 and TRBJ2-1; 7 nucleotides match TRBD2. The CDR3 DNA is TGCGCCAGCAGCTTGGGGTTAGCGGGCGATTACAATGAGCAGTTCTTC. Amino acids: CASSLGLAGDYNEQFF.